These 6 T cell receptor beta chains were sequenced from one sample in a study of siplizumab effects on memory and regulatory T cells. Clones were read by immunoSEQ multiplex PCR, and TCRdb kept only the in-frame ones, dropping some. The data hold 100,000 or so clones, with 80% to 95% observed a single time. The sample comprised non-Treg CD4+ T cells sorted from blood. The receptors derive from a human donor in good health.

The chain links TRBV6-5 to TRBJ1-1; 8 bases line up with TRBD1. The CDR3 extends over 15 amino acids. V shed 5 bases, J shed 8 bases, and the junction held 13 bases outside the gene matches. Germline lookup yields CDR1 MNHEY and CDR2 SVGAGI. The CDR3: CASSIIGQGAREAFF. The CDR3 DNA reads as TGTGCCAGCAGTATCATTGGACAGGGCGCGAGAGAAGCTTTCTTT.

The V and J genes are TRBV7-3 and TRBJ2-3; 11 bases match TRBD1. Germline CDR1 SGHTA, CDR2 FQGTGA. J was trimmed by 5 bases and V by 4 bases; bases with no gene match: 8. This CDR3 is 16 amino acids long. CDR3 protein: CASSSSGTGGRDTQYF. The CDR3 region has the DNA TGTGCCAGCAGCTCTTCCGGGACAGGGGGGCGAGATACGCAGTATTTT.

This chain uses TRBV5-6 with TRBJ1-5; 8 bases map to TRBD1. Trimming cost V 4 bases and J 1 base; bases outside gene matches: 7. The germline V gene encodes CDR1 SGHDT and CDR2 YYEEEE. The length of the CDR3 is 16 residues. CDR3 DNA: TGTGCCAGCAGCCTTTGGACAGGGAACAGCAATCAGCCCCAGCATTTT. This codes for CASSLWTGNSNQPQHF.

CDR3: CASSPLGLAGDYNEQFF. In DNA form, the CDR3 reads TGTGCCAGCAGCCCCCTGGGACTAGCGGGAGATTACAATGAGCAGTTCTTC. The rearrangement joins TRBV4-2 to TRBJ2-1; 14 bases map to TRBD2. Germline V lookup: CDR1 LGHNA, CDR2 YNFKEQ. The trim removed 4 bases at V and 4 bases at J, leaving 6 bases unmatched. There are 17 residues in the CDR3.

This chain joins TRBV4-1 and TRBJ2-7; 9 bases agree with TRBD2. The germline V gene has CDR1 MGHRA and CDR2 YSYEKL. J gave up 4 bases and V 0 bases, and 7 bases lay outside the gene matches. This CDR3 region has 16 residues. The CDR3 DNA sequence: TGCGCCAGCAGCCAAGATCTTCCTAGCGGGACGTACGAGCAGTACTTC. It yields the protein CASSQDLPSGTYEQYF.

V and J are TRBV2 and TRBJ2-7; 9 bases line up with TRBD2. Germline V CDR1 and CDR2: SNHLY, FYNNEI. The J segment lost 3 bases and the V segment lost 7 bases, leaving 7 bases of the junction unmatched. The CDR3 is made up of 14 amino acids. CDR3 bases: TGTGCCAGCACGGGGCGGGAGGGCCTCTACGAGCAGTACTTC. Encoded protein: CASTGREGLYEQYF.